These 5 T cell receptor beta chains were sequenced from one sample in a study of blood T cells in healthy people across ages. Primed by a sample-barcoded 5' primer and a J-beta primer mix, a second PCR proceeded for about 6 to 11 cycles. From the 5' RACE reads, TCRdb called clonotypes with MiXCR, one entry per CDR3 protein. Of about 1.4 million distinct CDR3 sequences listed, approximately 59% were seen once; the top ten hold 6.5% to 8.5%. The sample taken for sequencing was blood. These receptors all stem from a man between 18 and 29 years old in good health.

In its sample, this clonotype was seen a few times. CDR3: CASSQAIYGWVNQPQHF. Written as DNA, the CDR3 is TGTGCCAGCAGCCAAGCCATCTACGGGTGGGTAAATCAGCCCCAGCATTTT. The chain is built from TRBV4-2 and TRBJ1-5; no firm D call. Looked up from germline, CDR1 is LGHNA and CDR2 is YNFKEQ. The germline V and J ends were trimmed by 1 base and 4 bases, with 17 bases remaining between them. CDR3 length: 17 residues.

The V gene is TRBV20-1, the J gene TRBJ2-7; TRBD2 matches 7 bases. V dropped 6 bases and J dropped 7; count of bases not matched to a gene: 12. The germline CDR1 and CDR2 sequences are DFQATT and SNEGSKA (reference sequence). The CDR3 totals 13 residues. This CDR3 is CSATPGAGSEQYF. The CDR3, as DNA: TGCAGTGCCACCCCCGGAGCGGGGAGTGAGCAGTACTTC.

The sample holds a few counts of this clonotype. The chain links TRBV6-2 or TRBV6-3 to TRBJ2-7, with 11 bases that match TRBD2. V shed 7 bases, J shed 0 bases, and the junction held 17 bases outside the gene matches. This CDR3 is built from 19 residues. The germline CDR1 and CDR2 sequences are MNHEY and SVGEGT. CDR3 nucleotide sequence: TGTGCCAGCACCTACACCCTTCTAGCGGGGGGTATACTCTCCTACGAGCAGTACTTC. Translated, it gives CASTYTLLAGGILSYEQYF.

This clonotype was seen more than once but under ten times. The chain has TRBV29-1 and TRBJ2-7, with D tentatively TRBD1 (6 bases). The CDR3 runs 12 residues. Trimming took off 6 bases at V and 2 bases at J, with 11 bases between the two ends. Germline V CDR1 and CDR2: SQVTM, ANQGSEA. CDR3 nucleotide sequence: TGCAGCGTAAGAGGACAGACCTACGAGCAGTACTTC. Translating it yields CSVRGQTYEQYF.

The V and J genes are TRBV5-4 and TRBJ2-5; 8 nucleotides align to TRBD2. The better agreement between TRBJ2-7 and the DNA end casts doubt on the J call. This CDR3 is 17 amino acids long. CDR1 is SGHNT and CDR2 is YYREEE in the germline V gene (reference sequence). The chain's CDR3 is CASSLDVSGSIIYEQYF. The DNA of the CDR3 is TGTGCCAGCAGCTTGGATGTCAGCGGGAGTATAATTTACGAGCAGTACTTC.